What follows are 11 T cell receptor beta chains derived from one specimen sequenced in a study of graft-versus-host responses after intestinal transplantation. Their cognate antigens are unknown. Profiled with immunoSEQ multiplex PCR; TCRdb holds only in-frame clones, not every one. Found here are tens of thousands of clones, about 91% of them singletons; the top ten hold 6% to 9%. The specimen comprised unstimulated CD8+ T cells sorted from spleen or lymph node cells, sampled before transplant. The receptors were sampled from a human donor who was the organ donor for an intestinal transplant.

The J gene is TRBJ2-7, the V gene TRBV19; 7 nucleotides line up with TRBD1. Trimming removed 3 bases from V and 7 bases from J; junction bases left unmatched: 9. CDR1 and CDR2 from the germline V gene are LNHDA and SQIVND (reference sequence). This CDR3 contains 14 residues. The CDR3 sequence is CASSIFDRAKEQYF. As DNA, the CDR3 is TGTGCCAGTAGTATTTTTGACAGGGCGAAGGAGCAGTACTTC.

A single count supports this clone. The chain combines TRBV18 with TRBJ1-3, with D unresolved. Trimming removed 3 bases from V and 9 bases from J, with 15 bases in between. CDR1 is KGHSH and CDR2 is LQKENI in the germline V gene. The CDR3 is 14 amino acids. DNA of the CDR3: TGTGCCAGCTCACCTTCGGCGGCGGTCAGCACCATATATTTT. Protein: CASSPSAAVSTIYF.

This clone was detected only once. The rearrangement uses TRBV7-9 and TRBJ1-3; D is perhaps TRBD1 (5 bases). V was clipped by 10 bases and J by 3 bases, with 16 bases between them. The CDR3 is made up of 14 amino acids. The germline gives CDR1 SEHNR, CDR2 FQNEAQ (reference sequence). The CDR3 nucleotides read TGTGCCATCCAGGGTGACACAGTTGGAAACACCATATATTTT. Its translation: CAIQGDTVGNTIYF.

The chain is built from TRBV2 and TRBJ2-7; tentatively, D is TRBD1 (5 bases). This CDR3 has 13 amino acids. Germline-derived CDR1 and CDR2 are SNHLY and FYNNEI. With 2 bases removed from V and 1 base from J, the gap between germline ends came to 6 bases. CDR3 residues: CASSEQGSYEQYF. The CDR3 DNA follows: TGTGCCAGCAGTGAACAGGGTTCCTACGAGCAGTACTTC.

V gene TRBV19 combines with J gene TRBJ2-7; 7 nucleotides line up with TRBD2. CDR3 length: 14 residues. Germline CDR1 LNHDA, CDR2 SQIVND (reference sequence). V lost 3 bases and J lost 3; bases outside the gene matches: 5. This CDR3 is CASSMGGGVYEQYF. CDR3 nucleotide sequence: TGTGCCAGTAGTATGGGCGGGGGAGTCTACGAGCAGTACTTC.

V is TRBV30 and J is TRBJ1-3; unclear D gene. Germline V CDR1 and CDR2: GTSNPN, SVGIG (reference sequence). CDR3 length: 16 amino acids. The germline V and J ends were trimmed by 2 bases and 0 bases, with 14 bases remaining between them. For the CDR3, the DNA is TGTGCCTGGAGTAATCGCGATCCATTCTCTGGAAACACCATATATTTT. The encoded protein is CAWSNRDPFSGNTIYF. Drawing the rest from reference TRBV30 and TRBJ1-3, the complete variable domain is SQTIHQWPATLVQPVGSPLSLECTVEGTSNPNLYWYRQAAGRGLQLLFYSVGIGQISSEVPQNLSASRPQDRQFILSSKKLLLSDSGFYLCAWSNRDPFSGNTIYFGEGSWLTVV.

In DNA, the CDR3 is TGTGCCAGCAGTCCGACTAGCGGGATCCCCCATGAGCAGTTCTTC. Protein sequence: CASSPTSGIPHEQFF. The chain joins TRBV6-4 to TRBJ2-1; TRBD2 matches 11 bases. CDR1 MRHNA and CDR2 SNTAGT come from the germline V gene. V was pared by 5 bases and J by 8 bases, with 8 bases of the junction left unmatched. The CDR3 has 15 residues.

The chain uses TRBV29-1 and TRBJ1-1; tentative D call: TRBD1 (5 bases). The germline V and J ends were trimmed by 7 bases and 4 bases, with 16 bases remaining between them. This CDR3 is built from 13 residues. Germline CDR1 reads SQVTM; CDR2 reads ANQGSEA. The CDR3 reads CSAPGGGPTEAFF. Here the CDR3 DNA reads TGCAGCGCCCCCGGGGGGGGTCCCACTGAAGCTTTCTTT.

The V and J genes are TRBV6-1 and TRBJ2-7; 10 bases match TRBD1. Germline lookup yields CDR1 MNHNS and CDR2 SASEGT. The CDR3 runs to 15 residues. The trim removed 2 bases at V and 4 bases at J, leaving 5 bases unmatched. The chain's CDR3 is CASSEWGQGSYEQYF. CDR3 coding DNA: TGTGCCAGCAGTGAATGGGGACAGGGGTCGTACGAGCAGTACTTC.

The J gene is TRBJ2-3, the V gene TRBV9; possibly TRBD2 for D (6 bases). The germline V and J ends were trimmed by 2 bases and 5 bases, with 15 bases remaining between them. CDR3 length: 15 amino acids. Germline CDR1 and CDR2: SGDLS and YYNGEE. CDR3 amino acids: CASSVGTLLGDTQYF. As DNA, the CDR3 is TGTGCCAGCAGCGTCGGGACTCTCCTCGGAGATACGCAGTATTTT.

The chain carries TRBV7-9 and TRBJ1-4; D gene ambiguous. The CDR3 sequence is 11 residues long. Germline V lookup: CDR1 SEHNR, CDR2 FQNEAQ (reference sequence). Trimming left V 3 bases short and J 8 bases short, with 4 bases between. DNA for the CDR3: TGTGCCAGCAGCTTTAGCGAAAAACTGTTTTTT. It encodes CASSFSEKLFF.